The clone carrying this T cell receptor beta chain was detected many times. The antigen remains unidentified. A library of TCRbeta sequences, prepared with unique molecular identifiers, was generated. Each CDR3 protein gets one entry after TCRdb re-called the PCR reads with MiXCR. The sample holds about 190,000 distinct CDR3 sequences, 11% seen once. The data are from a study of T-cell reconstitution after alpha-beta-depleted transplantation in children. The study, taken as a whole, reports: The study traced high day-60 TCRbeta diversity in some patients to surviving recipient T cells and thymic progenitors.

This TCR derives from a boy aged 2 to 9 with acute myeloid leukemia, due to receive a stem cell transplant. Material: PBMCs, obtained before TCRalphabeta/CD19-depleted stem cell transplant.

The CDR3 protein is CAIAGRSTTGELFF. The CDR3 region has the DNA TGTGCCATTGCCGGGCGGAGCACAACCGGGGAGCTGTTTTTT. This sequence joins TRBV10-3 and TRBJ2-2; D ambiguous. Per germline, CDR1 ENHRY and CDR2 SYGVKD. The CDR3 is 14 amino acids. V was shortened by 9 bases and J by 5 bases, with 16 bases between the two germline ends.